A single sample gave rise to the 29 T cell receptor beta chains below, sequenced in a study of shared clonotypes between healthy human individuals. Repertoires were generated with immunoSEQ multiplex PCR, while TCRdb's copy carries only in-frame clones and drops some. The sample lists 850,000 to 1,200,000 clones, around 76% occurring once. Sample: memory CD4+ T cells sorted from blood. Stated subset: CD45RA-negative fraction. The receptors were sampled from a man between 18 and 35 years old in good health.

This clone has just a few counts. V and J are TRBV6-6 and TRBJ1-2, with D tentatively TRBD1 (6 bases). Per the germline V gene, CDR1 is MNHNY and CDR2 is SVGAGI (reference sequence). The V and J ends lost 4 bases and 6 bases respectively, with 21 bases between them. This CDR3 comprises 16 residues. The DNA of the CDR3 is TGTGCCAGCAGTTTCCAGGCACAGGGAGGGAGGGATGGCTACACCTTC. The encoded protein is CASSFQAQGGRDGYTF.

J is TRBJ1-6 and V is TRBV25-1, with a weak D call TRBD1 (6 bases). Germline values: CDR1 MGHDK, CDR2 SYGVNS. V was pared by 3 bases and J by 10 bases, with 16 bases between. The CDR3 runs to 15 residues. CDR3 sequence (DNA): TGTGCCAGCAGTGAGAGTCGGACTGGGGGCTCACCCCTCCACTTT. Translated, it gives CASSESRTGGSPLHF.

The chain combines TRBV28 with TRBJ2-2; D may be TRBD1 (5 bases). The CDR3 is made up of 15 amino acids. Germline CDR1 reads MDHEN; CDR2 reads SYDVKM. Trimming took off 2 bases at V and 5 bases at J, with 12 bases between the two ends. The CDR3 sequence: CASSLRQGWTGELFF. CDR3 coding DNA: TGTGCCAGCAGTTTACGTCAGGGTTGGACCGGGGAGCTGTTTTTT.

The chain is built from TRBV5-1 and TRBJ2-3; 10 nucleotides line up with TRBD2. Trimming removed 2 bases from V and 5 bases from J; junction bases left unmatched: 8. The length of the CDR3 is 16 residues. CDR1 SGHRS and CDR2 YFSETQ come from the germline V gene. CDR3 region: CASSFEAGGPKDTQYF. As DNA, the CDR3 is TGCGCCAGCAGCTTTGAAGCGGGAGGGCCAAAAGATACGCAGTATTTT. Full variable domain (rest looked up from reference TRBV5-1 and TRBJ2-3): KAGVTQTPRYLIKTRGQQVTLSCSPISGHRSVSWYQQTPGQGLQFLFEYFSETQRNKGNFPGRFSGRQFSNSRSEMNVSTLELGDSALYLCASSFEAGGPKDTQYFGPGTRLTVL.

J is TRBJ2-4 and V is TRBV12-5, with D perhaps matching TRBD1 (5 bases). V was shortened by 0 bases and J by 9 bases, with 12 bases between the two germline ends. CDR1 and CDR2 from the germline V gene are LGHNT and FRNRAP. CDR3 length equals 14 residues. CDR3 DNA sequence: TGTGCTAGTGGTTTGGTAGGGGTGGGAAGCATTCAGTACTTC. Its protein product is CASGLVGVGSIQYF.

The chain recombines TRBV5-1 with TRBJ2-5; 10 nucleotides align to TRBD2. CDR1 is SGHRS and CDR2 is YFSETQ in the germline V gene. CDR3 length: 16 residues. V was clipped by 0 bases and J by 5 bases; unmatched bases: 7. The CDR3 region is CASSLVASGGWETQYF. The CDR3 coding sequence is TGCGCCAGCAGCTTGGTGGCTAGCGGGGGATGGGAGACCCAGTACTTC.

This clone occurred many times. The chain uses TRBV6-1 and TRBJ2-5, with 9 bases aligning to TRBD2. Germline CDR1 reads MNHNS; CDR2 reads SASEGT. The CDR3 length is 16 residues. Trimming at V came to 4 bases and at J to 2 bases, leaving 8 bases not matched to a gene. The chain's CDR3 is CASSASLAGAQETQYF. DNA for the CDR3: TGTGCCAGCAGTGCCTCGTTAGCGGGGGCGCAAGAGACCCAGTACTTC.

V usage is TRBV18 and J usage is TRBJ2-7; TRBD2 aligns across 10 bases. Unmatched junction bases numbered 17, after V lost 3 bases and J lost 9 bases. Germline-derived CDR1 and CDR2 are KGHSH and LQKENI. This CDR3 comprises 17 residues. The CDR3 nucleotides are TGTGCCAGCTCACCCCAACCTAACGGACTAGCGGTGGGGGGGCAGTACTTC. Its protein product is CASSPQPNGLAVGGQYF. The full variable domain, completed using reference TRBV18 and TRBJ2-7, is NAGVMQNPRHLVRRRGQEARLRCSPMKGHSHVYWYRQLPEEGLKFMVYLQKENIIDESGMPKERFSAEFPKEGPSILRIQQVVRGDSAAYFCASSPQPNGLAVGGQYFGPGTRLTVT.

The chain has TRBV7-2 and TRBJ2-6; D not certain. Germline V lookup: CDR1 SGHTA, CDR2 FQGNSA. The CDR3 is 17 amino acids. V was trimmed by 1 base and J by 1 base, leaving 11 bases between them. The CDR3 DNA reads TGTGCCAGCAGCTTAGATGGCGCGAGGTCTGGGGCCAACGTCCTGACTTTC. Its translation is CASSLDGARSGANVLTF. Together with reference TRBV7-2 and TRBJ2-6, the CDR3 gives the full variable domain: GAGVSQSPSNKVTEKGKDVELRCDPISGHTALYWYRQSLGQGLEFLIYFQGNSAPDKSGLPSDRFSAERTGGSVSTLTIQRTQQEDSAVYLCASSLDGARSGANVLTFGAGSRLTVL.

V is TRBV4-1 and J is TRBJ2-5; 8 bases map to TRBD1. The germline CDR1 and CDR2 sequences are MGHRA and YSYEKL. The V segment lost 0 bases and the J segment 5 bases; nucleotides outside the gene matches: 5. The CDR3 length is 15 residues. The DNA of the CDR3 is TGCGCCAGCAGCCAAGAGAACAGGGGGTTGGAGACCCAGTACTTC. Its translation is CASSQENRGLETQYF.

The V and J genes are TRBV7-2 and TRBJ1-5; no reliable D call. The CDR3 contains 15 residues. The V gene's germline CDR1 is SGHTA and CDR2 FQGNSA. V was cut by 2 bases and J by 0 bases, with 8 bases left in between. The CDR3 loop is CASSLNSYSNQPQHF. For the CDR3, the DNA is TGTGCCAGCAGCTTAAACAGTTATAGCAATCAGCCCCAGCATTTT.

This clone has more than one count but fewer than ten. This specimen includes other DNA sequences encoding the same CDR3. As DNA, the CDR3 is TGTGCCAGCAGCGTAGGGAGCGGGGGGGATGAGCAGTTCTTC. This codes for CASSVGSGGDEQFF. The V call is TRBV9, the J call TRBJ2-1, with 10 positions matching TRBD2. In germline, CDR1 is SGDLS, CDR2 YYNGEE. There are 14 residues in the CDR3. The V gene end was trimmed by 0 bases and the J gene end by 8 bases; junction bases not matched to a gene: 2.

J is TRBJ1-2 and V is TRBV6-1; 9 nucleotides line up with TRBD1. CDR1 and CDR2 from the germline V gene are MNHNS and SASEGT. CDR3 length equals 14 residues. V dropped 7 bases and J dropped 6; count of bases not matched to a gene: 9. In nucleotides, the CDR3 is TGTGCCAGCACTAGGGACAGGGAAAATAATGGCTACACCTTC. Its translation is CASTRDRENNGYTF.

In its sample, this clone was seen a few times. V and J are TRBV19 and TRBJ1-1; D may be TRBD1 (5 bases). The germline V gene encodes CDR1 LNHDA and CDR2 SQIVND (reference sequence). V dropped 3 bases and J dropped 3 bases, with 11 bases sitting between them. CDR3 size: 14 residues. The CDR3 DNA reads TGTGCCAGTAGTATGGTAAGGGGCGACACTGAAGCTTTCTTT. Residues: CASSMVRGDTEAFF.

The V call is TRBV10-2, the J call TRBJ1-1; tentatively, D is TRBD1 (6 bases). The CDR3 is 14 residues long. Trimming stripped 5 bases from V and 1 base from J, with 11 bases between. Germline V gene data show CDR1 as WSHSY and CDR2 as SAAADI. The CDR3 sequence is CASSLGGQNTEAFF. The CDR3 DNA sequence: TGCGCCAGCAGTCTGGGGGGGCAGAACACTGAAGCTTTCTTT.

The table lists this clone with a count of one. One base separates it from a far larger clone, so it is likely a read error. V gene TRBV7-2 combines with J gene TRBJ2-3; D gene ambiguous. The germline V gene encodes CDR1 SGHTA and CDR2 FQGNSA. The CDR3 length is 12 residues. V was clipped by 3 bases and J by 3 bases, with 4 bases between them. The CDR3 loop is CASSLKTDTQYF. Written as DNA, the CDR3 is TGTGCCAGCAGCTTGAAGACAGATACGCAGTATTTT.

This clone appeared once. The chain carries TRBV5-1 and TRBJ1-3; 7 bases match TRBD1. The J segment lost 0 bases and the V segment lost 4 bases, leaving 10 bases of the junction unmatched. This CDR3 is built from 17 residues. Germline V gene data show CDR1 as SGHRS and CDR2 as YFSETQ. CDR3 in amino acids: CASSTGTVSPSGNTIYF. For the CDR3, the DNA is TGCGCCAGCAGCACCGGGACAGTCTCCCCCTCTGGAAACACCATATATTTT. Full variable domain (rest looked up from reference TRBV5-1 and TRBJ1-3): KAGVTQTPRYLIKTRGQQVTLSCSPISGHRSVSWYQQTPGQGLQFLFEYFSETQRNKGNFPGRFSGRQFSNSRSEMNVSTLELGDSALYLCASSTGTVSPSGNTIYFGEGSWLTVV.

This CDR3 reads CASSSDGGSYNEQFF. CDR3 in DNA: TGTGCCAGCAGCTCCGACGGGGGGTCCTACAATGAGCAGTTCTTC. The rearrangement links TRBV7-9 to TRBJ2-1, with 7 bases identical to TRBD2. Germline V CDR1 and CDR2: SEHNR, FQNEAQ (reference sequence). The CDR3 has 15 amino acids. V dropped 4 bases and J dropped 1; count of bases not matched to a gene: 4.

The chain is built from TRBV28 and TRBJ1-1; D remains ambiguous. Germline V gene lookup returns CDR1 MDHEN and CDR2 SYDVKM. This CDR3 has 11 residues. The V end was cut by 11 bases, the J end by 5 bases, with 12 bases between. CDR3 DNA: TGTGCCGCCGCGGGGAGTACTGAAGCTTTCTTT. As protein: CAAAGSTEAFF.

V usage is TRBV6-4 and J usage is TRBJ2-5; 10 bases agree with TRBD2. CDR1 is MRHNA, CDR2 SNTAGT, per germline. The J segment lost 5 bases and the V segment lost 6 bases, leaving 6 bases of the junction unmatched. The CDR3 totals 14 residues. CDR3 residues: CASSLGTSVETQYF. CDR3 nucleotides: TGTGCCAGCAGCCTCGGGACTAGCGTGGAGACCCAGTACTTC.

The V gene is TRBV7-2, the J gene TRBJ2-2, with TRBD2 as a possible D gene (6 bases). CDR1 and CDR2 (germline): SGHTA, FQGNSA. The CDR3 spans 19 residues. V lost 2 bases and J 0 bases, leaving 19 bases between the germline ends. As DNA, the CDR3 is TGTGCCAGCAGCTTATTGAGTTCGCGGGGAGACGCGAACACCGGGGAGCTGTTTTTT. Protein product: CASSLLSSRGDANTGELFF.

The rearrangement uses TRBV28 and TRBJ1-4, with TRBD1 matching over 8 bases. Germline loops: CDR1 MDHEN, CDR2 SYDVKM. V trimming: 6 bases; J trimming: 12 bases; junction bases outside the gene matches: 9. This CDR3 comprises 13 residues. The CDR3, as DNA: TGTGCCAGCAGACAGGACAGGGTAAAGGAACTGTTTTTT. As protein: CASRQDRVKELFF.

The genes are TRBV9 and TRBJ1-6; D is possibly TRBD1 (6 bases). The CDR3 has 14 amino acids. The germline V and J ends were trimmed by 4 bases and 7 bases, with 12 bases remaining between them. Germline CDR1 is SGDLS and CDR2 is YYNGEE. CDR3 sequence reads: CASSWTVENSPLHF. In DNA form, the CDR3 reads TGTGCCAGCAGCTGGACAGTAGAGAATTCACCCCTCCACTTT.

As to this clone: A much bigger clone sits one base away, suggesting this may be a read error. This sample includes further DNA sequences coding for the same CDR3. This rearrangement joins TRBV5-4 to TRBJ2-5; D remains unclear. From germline, CDR1 is SGHNT and CDR2 YYREEE (reference sequence). This CDR3 is built from 13 residues. Trimming pared 0 bases from V and 5 bases from J, leaving 8 bases between. The CDR3 is CASSLGPRETQYF. CDR3 coding DNA: TGTGCCAGCAGCTTGGGGCCGAGGGAGACCCAGTACTTC.

The chain uses TRBV6-1 and TRBJ2-7, with D perhaps matching TRBD1 (6 bases). Trimming removed 5 bases at V and 7 bases at J, with 15 bases between. The CDR3 is 13 amino acids. Germline V CDR1 and CDR2: MNHNS, SASEGT. The CDR3, as DNA: TGTGCCAGCAGTTATACAGGGTCAGGAGAGCAGTACTTC. Its protein product is CASSYTGSGEQYF.

This chain joins TRBV18 and TRBJ1-4; maybe TRBD1 (5 bases). Germline loops: CDR1 KGHSH, CDR2 LQKENI. This CDR3 has 13 amino acids. Between the trimmed V and J ends, which lost 2 bases and 10 bases, there was a span of 11 bases. For the CDR3, the DNA is TGTGCCAGCTCACCATCTGACAGCCGAAAACTGTTTTTT. Translated, it gives CASSPSDSRKLFF.

The V gene is TRBV4-2, the J gene TRBJ2-2; 7 bases agree with TRBD2. The CDR3 loop spans 17 amino acids. The J segment lost 4 bases and the V segment lost 0 bases, leaving 8 bases of the junction unmatched. Germline-derived CDR1 and CDR2 are LGHNA and YNFKEQ. As DNA, the CDR3 is TGTGCCAGCAGCCAAGAGGGCGGGGGATGGGGCACCGGGGAGCTGTTTTTT. As protein: CASSQEGGGWGTGELFF.

The chain couples TRBV7-2 to TRBJ2-7; D possibly corresponds to TRBD1 (5 bases). The CDR3 sequence is 13 residues long. V lost 3 bases and J 11 bases, leaving 17 bases between the germline ends. Germline V CDR1 and CDR2: SGHTA, FQGNSA. The CDR3 coding sequence is TGTGCCAGCAGCTTTGTGAGTGTGGGGCTGAAGTACTTC. Its protein is CASSFVSVGLKYF.

The gene calls are TRBV27 and TRBJ1-1; D perhaps matches TRBD1 (5 bases). Trimming removed 8 bases from V and 2 bases from J, with 15 bases in between. The CDR3 length is 14 residues. Germline V CDR1 and CDR2: MNHEY, SMNVEV (reference sequence). In DNA, the CDR3 is TGTGCCAGCCGGGGGTGGTCCCTTAACACTGAAGCTTTCTTT. Translated: CASRGWSLNTEAFF.